What follows are 20 T cell receptor beta chains derived from one specimen sequenced in a study of T cell responses to AZD1222 COVID-19 vaccine. Clones were sequenced by immunoSEQ multiplex PCR, and TCRdb holds only the in-frame ones, with some missing. The profile covers roughly 130,000 clones, with about 90% appearing a single time and about 1.9% taken by the ten largest. This specimen was peripheral blood, taken on day 0 of AZD1222 vaccination. Receptors were obtained from an adult in good health.

This chain connects TRBV9 to TRBJ2-5; D unclear. The V end lost 0 bases, the J end lost 5 bases, and 8 bases lay between the germline ends. The CDR3 is made up of 13 amino acids. Germline V lookup: CDR1 SGDLS, CDR2 YYNGEE. The CDR3 coding sequence is TGTGCCAGCAGCGTAGGGTTGGGGGAGACCCAGTACTTC. Residues: CASSVGLGETQYF.

The J gene is TRBJ2-5, the V gene TRBV12-3 or TRBV12-4; D call uncertain. This CDR3 spans 13 amino acids. Trimming left V 6 bases short and J 0 bases short, with 8 bases between. CDR3 nucleotide sequence: TGTGCCAGCAGGAGGCTGTACCAAGAGACCCAGTACTTC. Protein sequence: CASRRLYQETQYF.

The CDR3 nucleotides are TGTGCCACCAGTGTGGGGGAGCCCCGGACTATGGGGCAGTTCTTC. The encoded protein is CATSVGEPRTMGQFF. J is TRBJ2-1 and V is TRBV24-1, with D possibly matching TRBD2 (6 bases). This CDR3 region has 15 residues. Trimming pared 5 bases from V and 12 bases from J, leaving 22 bases between. The germline V gene has CDR1 KGHDR and CDR2 SFDVKD.

The V gene is TRBV7-2, the J gene TRBJ2-3; no definite D call. CDR3 length equals 13 residues. V dropped 4 bases and J dropped 2 bases, with 7 bases sitting between them. Per germline, CDR1 SGHTA and CDR2 FQGNSA. CDR3 bases: TGTGCCAGCAGCTCTCGATACACAGATACGCAGTATTTT. Translating it yields CASSSRYTDTQYF.

This clone appeared a single time. The gene calls are TRBV7-2 and TRBJ1-2; possible D gene TRBD1, 5 bases. The CDR3 spans 13 residues. Per the germline V gene, CDR1 is SGHTA and CDR2 is FQGNSA. The V end lost 2 bases, the J end lost 5 bases, and 9 bases lay between the germline ends. The CDR3 reads CASSLIEGYGYTF. CDR3 sequence (DNA): TGTGCCAGCAGCTTAATTGAGGGGTATGGCTACACCTTC.

The rearrangement links TRBV6-5 to TRBJ1-2, with 10 bases aligning to TRBD1. The CDR3 is 15 residues long. V dropped 6 bases and J dropped 5; count of bases not matched to a gene: 9. Germline V gene sequence: CDR1 MNHEY, CDR2 SVGAGI. CDR3 sequence: CASRPGQGGRYGYTF. The CDR3 nucleotides read TGTGCCAGCAGGCCTGGACAGGGGGGAAGATATGGCTACACCTTC.

The gene calls are TRBV2 and TRBJ1-3; D might be TRBD1 (5 bases). This CDR3 contains 13 residues. The V gene's germline CDR1 is SNHLY and CDR2 FYNNEI. V lost 6 bases and J lost 8, with 14 bases in between. The CDR3 bases are TGTGCCAGCAGGGACACCGGAGGAGACACCATATATTTT. It codes for CASRDTGGDTIYF.

The chain joins TRBV27 to TRBJ1-1, with D perhaps TRBD1 (6 bases). The CDR3 sequence is 14 residues long. The V end was cut by 1 base, the J end by 7 bases, with 13 bases between. Germline-derived CDR1 and CDR2 are MNHEY and SMNVEV (reference sequence). The CDR3 reads CASSLFGGRNEAFF. The CDR3 DNA follows: TGTGCCAGCAGTTTATTCGGGGGGCGGAATGAAGCTTTCTTT.

The chain has TRBV5-5 and TRBJ2-7; D ambiguous. Germline lookup yields CDR1 SGHKS and CDR2 YYEKEE (reference sequence). The CDR3 is made up of 14 amino acids. V was pared by 4 bases and J by 2 bases, with 13 bases between. The CDR3 coding sequence is TGTGCCAGCAGCACCTACACCGGTCCCTACGAGCAGTACTTC. This codes for CASSTYTGPYEQYF.

This chain connects TRBV3-1 (or the pseudogene TRBV3-2) to TRBJ1-5; 9 bases are a match to TRBD1. Trimming cost V 6 bases and J 6 bases; bases outside gene matches: 6. CDR1 and CDR2 (germline): LGHDT, YNNKEL (reference sequence). The CDR3 is made up of 14 amino acids. Here the CDR3 reads CASSLQGAGQPQHF. As DNA, the CDR3 is TGTGCCAGCAGTCTACAGGGGGCGGGTCAGCCCCAGCATTTT.

The rearrangement joins TRBV7-9 to TRBJ2-7; D is perhaps TRBD1 (6 bases). The ends were cut back, 0 bases at V and 6 bases at J, with 12 bases in the middle. Germline V lookup: CDR1 SEHNR, CDR2 FQNEAQ (reference sequence). The CDR3 sequence is 14 residues long. The CDR3 nucleotides are TGTGCCAGCAGCTTAGCCGGCGGCAGGGGCGAGCAGTACTTC. This codes for CASSLAGGRGEQYF.

This chain joins TRBV18 and TRBJ1-5, with D possibly matching TRBD1 (5 bases). The CDR3 runs 17 residues. V was cut by 2 bases and J by 2 bases, with 16 bases left in between. CDR1 is KGHSH, CDR2 LQKENI, per germline. The CDR3 DNA follows: TGTGCCAGCTCACCAGGTTTAGGGGCCAGCCGCAATCAGCCCCAGCATTTT. The encoded protein is CASSPGLGASRNQPQHF.

The chain joins TRBV7-9 to TRBJ1-2; D unresolved. This CDR3 spans 15 amino acids. V lost 2 bases and J 5 bases, leaving 15 bases between the germline ends. From germline, CDR1 is SEHNR and CDR2 FQNEAQ (reference sequence). CDR3: CASSLSASRIYGYTF. CDR3 in DNA: TGTGCCAGCAGCTTATCGGCCAGTAGGATATATGGCTACACCTTC.

V is TRBV5-1 and J is TRBJ1-5; D remains ambiguous. The germline CDR1 and CDR2 sequences are SGHRS and YFSETQ. The V gene lost 5 bases and the J gene lost 1 base, with 10 bases spanning the gap. The CDR3 has 14 amino acids. The CDR3 loop reads CASSSGLSNQPQHF. CDR3 DNA: TGCGCCAGCAGTTCTGGGTTGAGCAATCAGCCCCAGCATTTT.

The V call is TRBV12-3 or TRBV12-4, the J call TRBJ1-4, with a possible D match to TRBD1 (5 bases). V lost 6 bases and J lost 11, with 16 bases in between. The CDR3 covers 13 residues. DNA for the CDR3: TGTGCCAGCAGCCTAGGGACCGCCGGGAAACTGTTTTTT. As protein: CASSLGTAGKLFF.

The chain uses TRBV14 and TRBJ2-3; 9 nucleotides line up with TRBD1. Germline loops: CDR1 SGHDN, CDR2 FVKESK. CDR3 length: 17 amino acids. The junction had 12 bases not matched to a gene; V was cut back by 3 bases and J by 5 bases. CDR3 sequence: CASSQSLRDRVGDTQYF. As DNA, the CDR3 is TGTGCCAGCAGCCAGTCCCTCCGGGACAGGGTGGGAGATACGCAGTATTTT.

The rearrangement joins TRBV3-1 (or the pseudogene TRBV3-2) to TRBJ2-7; D gene uncertain. The CDR3 consists of 13 residues. The germline V and J ends were trimmed by 0 bases and 3 bases, with 6 bases remaining between them. Germline CDR1 is LGHDT and CDR2 is YNNKEL (reference sequence). CDR3 sequence: CASSQEEYYEQYF. CDR3 nucleotide sequence: TGTGCCAGCAGCCAAGAAGAGTACTACGAGCAGTACTTC.

The genes are TRBV9 and TRBJ1-3, with D possibly being TRBD1 (5 bases). From germline, CDR1 is SGDLS and CDR2 YYNGEE. The CDR3 is 13 residues long. Trimming removed 0 bases from V and 8 bases from J, with 9 bases in between. The CDR3 protein is CASSVGRADTIYF. The DNA of the CDR3 is TGTGCCAGCAGCGTAGGCAGGGCAGACACCATATATTTT.

The chain is built from TRBV6-6 and TRBJ2-5, with 15 bases aligning to TRBD2. CDR1 is MNHNY, CDR2 SVGAGI, per germline (reference sequence). The CDR3 length is 16 residues. V was pared by 4 bases and J by 4 bases, with 4 bases of the junction left unmatched. The CDR3 nucleotides are TGTGCCAGCAGTTGGACTAGCGGGGGGGGTTTAGAGACCCAGTACTTC. This encodes CASSWTSGGGLETQYF.

This rearrangement joins TRBV2 to TRBJ1-3; D not resolved. The CDR3 has 13 residues. Trimming pared 10 bases from V and 4 bases from J, leaving 14 bases between. CDR1 is SNHLY, CDR2 FYNNEI, per germline. The CDR3 reads CATRTGRGNTIYF. The CDR3 region has the DNA TGTGCCACCCGGACGGGCAGAGGAAACACCATATATTTT.